A single sample gave rise to the 28 T cell receptor beta chains below, sequenced in a study of T cells after yellow fever vaccination. TCRdb redid the calling of the 5' RACE reads with MiXCR, one entry per CDR3 protein. The sample yields fewer than 400,000 distinct CDR3 sequences, more than 5.5% seen once. Sequences were derived from PBMCs, sampled 5 days after the yellow fever booster vaccination. The receptors were sampled from a man aged 25-45 years who received the YFV17D yellow fever vaccine.

The V and J genes are TRBV10-1 and TRBJ1-6; TRBD1 is a possible D gene (5 bases). V shed 5 bases and J shed 10 bases, with 15 bases lying between them. The length of the CDR3 is 14 residues. CDR1 and CDR2 (germline): WNHNN, SYGVQD (reference sequence). CDR3 loop: CASSTTGTGSPLHF. CDR3 in DNA: TGCGCCAGCAGTACAACGGGGACTGGATCACCCCTCCACTTT.

This clonotype was seen only a few times. The J gene is TRBJ2-2, the V gene TRBV29-1, with no clear D. V dropped 5 bases and J dropped 2 bases, with 6 bases sitting between them. The germline V gene has CDR1 SQVTM and CDR2 ANQGSEA. This CDR3 has 12 amino acids. The CDR3 loop is CSVRFNTGELFF. For the CDR3, the DNA is TGCAGCGTTCGCTTCAACACCGGGGAGCTGTTTTTT.

This sequence joins TRBV20-1 and TRBJ2-7; no clear D. CDR1 is DFQATT and CDR2 is SNEGSKA in the germline V gene (reference sequence). The CDR3 is 14 amino acids. Trimming shortened V by 6 bases and J by 0 bases, and 15 bases separated the two germline ends. This CDR3 is CSARTVWDSYEQYF. DNA for the CDR3: TGCAGTGCCCGGACGGTTTGGGACTCCTACGAGCAGTACTTC.

This clonotype was observed many times. The rearrangement joins TRBV7-2 to TRBJ2-7; 9 nucleotides agree with TRBD1. The CDR3 length is 16 residues. Looked up from germline, CDR1 is SGHTA and CDR2 is FQGNSA. V shed 5 bases and J 0 bases; nucleotides not matched to a gene: 8. The chain's CDR3 is CASSTDRDRASYEQYF. The CDR3, as DNA: TGTGCCAGCAGCACAGACCGGGACAGGGCCTCCTACGAGCAGTACTTC. Full variable domain (remainder filled in from reference TRBV7-2 and TRBJ2-7): GAGVSQSPSNKVTEKGKDVELRCDPISGHTALYWYRQSLGQGLEFLIYFQGNSAPDKSGLPSDRFSAERTGGSVSTLTIQRTQQEDSAVYLCASSTDRDRASYEQYFGPGTRLTVT.

This clonotype was seen more than once but under ten times. The V and J genes are TRBV12-3 or TRBV12-4 and TRBJ2-1, with D tentatively TRBD1 (6 bases). The CDR3 consists of 12 residues. The germline V and J ends were trimmed by 4 bases and 8 bases, with 9 bases remaining between them. CDR3 DNA sequence: TGTGCCAGCAGTTACAGGGTCGATGAGCAGTTCTTC. Protein product: CASSYRVDEQFF.

This clonotype has a handful of counts. This chain uses TRBV20-1 with TRBJ1-1; D remains unclear. Trimming shortened V by 0 bases and J by 7 bases, and 9 bases separated the two germline ends. The CDR3 extends over 12 amino acids. The germline V gene has CDR1 DFQATT and CDR2 SNEGSKA (reference sequence). The CDR3 sequence is CSARDVRVEAFF. Written as DNA, the CDR3 is TGCAGTGCTAGAGATGTAAGGGTTGAAGCTTTCTTT.

This clonotype was seen ten or more times. This chain uses TRBV15 with TRBJ2-2; D possibly corresponds to TRBD2 (5 bases). The CDR3 has 13 residues. The V gene's germline CDR1 is LNHNV and CDR2 YYDKDF (reference sequence). Trimming took off 2 bases at V and 5 bases at J, with 6 bases between the two ends. The CDR3 bases are TGTGCCACCAGCAGACCGGGGACCGGGGAGCTGTTTTTT. Encoded protein: CATSRPGTGELFF.

In its sample, this clonotype was seen a few times. V and J are TRBV7-8 and TRBJ2-5; D is unclear. The CDR3 is 13 residues long. Between the trimmed V and J ends, which lost 5 bases and 2 bases, there was a span of 9 bases. CDR1 and CDR2 (germline): SGHVS, FQNEAQ. CDR3 bases: TGTGCCAGCAGCCGACTGAAACAAGAGACCCAGTACTTC. This sequence encodes CASSRLKQETQYF.

This clonotype was seen a few times. The chain carries TRBV5-1 and TRBJ2-7; TRBD2 matches 10 bases. J was trimmed by 6 bases and V by 4 bases; bases with no gene match: 7. The CDR3 is 14 residues long. Germline-derived CDR1 and CDR2 are SGHRS and YFSETQ. This chain's CDR3 is CASSTGLASREQYF. DNA of the CDR3: TGCGCCAGCAGCACGGGACTAGCGTCCCGCGAGCAGTACTTC.

This clonotype was observed a few times. This sequence joins TRBV5-1 and TRBJ2-5, with TRBD2 matching over 11 bases. CDR1 is SGHRS, CDR2 YFSETQ, per germline. The CDR3 consists of 15 residues. The J segment lost 3 bases and the V segment lost 7 bases, leaving 8 bases of the junction unmatched. The CDR3 sequence: CASALSGRAEETQYF. The CDR3 DNA follows: TGCGCCAGCGCTCTTAGCGGGAGGGCGGAAGAGACCCAGTACTTC.

The chain joins TRBV7-2 to TRBJ2-1; D is unclear. The germline V and J ends were trimmed by 5 bases and 0 bases, with 11 bases remaining between them. The germline V gene has CDR1 SGHTA and CDR2 FQGNSA. The CDR3 has 15 residues. CDR3 nucleotides: TGTGCCAGCAGCCGGGCGGATCGCTCCTACAATGAGCAGTTCTTC. Amino acids: CASSRADRSYNEQFF.

About this clonotype: The junction departs from the called germline gene at one end, perhaps through a read error. The CDR3 spells CASSQGYGTASTDTQYF. The CDR3 bases are TGCGCCAGCAGCCAAGGTTATGGTACGGCTAGCACGGATACGCAGTATTTT. The rearrangement links TRBV4-3 to TRBJ2-3; possibly TRBD2 for D (5 bases). The CDR3 consists of 17 residues. Per the germline V gene, CDR1 is LGHNA and CDR2 is YSLEER.

This clonotype has only a few counts. The chain carries TRBV5-6 and TRBJ1-4; 7 nucleotides match TRBD1. The CDR3 is made up of 16 amino acids. V lost 0 bases and J lost 6; bases outside the gene matches: 8. The germline V gene encodes CDR1 SGHDT and CDR2 YYEEEE. CDR3 residues: CASSLVEGASYEKLFF. The CDR3 nucleotides read TGTGCCAGCAGCTTGGTCGAGGGGGCTTCCTATGAAAAACTGTTTTTT.

The V gene is TRBV12-3 or TRBV12-4, the J gene TRBJ2-5; TRBD2 agrees at 7 bases. With 3 bases clipped from V and 3 bases from J, the junction kept 4 bases outside the gene matches. The CDR3 contains 14 residues. The CDR3 here is CASSFWEGEETQYF. In DNA form, the CDR3 reads TGTGCCAGCAGTTTTTGGGAGGGAGAAGAGACCCAGTACTTC.

This clonotype was detected a few times. The rearrangement uses TRBV4-3 and TRBJ2-7, with 9 bases fitting TRBD2. In germline, CDR1 is LGHNA, CDR2 YSLEER. CDR3 size: 16 residues. The V segment lost 0 bases and the J segment 6 bases; nucleotides outside the gene matches: 9. CDR3 sequence: CASSQEISSGIAEQYF. The CDR3 nucleotides are TGCGCCAGCAGCCAAGAGATCTCTAGCGGGATAGCCGAGCAGTACTTC.

This clonotype was detected a few times. The CDR3 DNA reads TGTGCCAGCATTCCGAGTTGGGGTGGCGGGACAGCTACTAACTATGGCTACACCTTC. Amino acids: CASIPSWGGGTATNYGYTF. The genes are TRBV6-4 and TRBJ1-2; 7 bases map to TRBD1. CDR3 length: 19 residues. In germline, CDR1 is MRHNA, CDR2 SNTAGT. V shed 7 bases and J 0 bases; nucleotides not matched to a gene: 20.

The J gene is TRBJ2-2, the V gene TRBV3-1, with D hard to call. The CDR3 covers 16 residues. V dropped 1 base and J dropped 0 bases, with 9 bases sitting between them. Germline V gene sequence: CDR1 LGHDT, CDR2 YNNKEL (reference sequence). CDR3 DNA: TGTGCCAGCAGCCAAGGAACGATCGCGAACACCGGGGAGCTGTTTTTT. It is translated as CASSQGTIANTGELFF.

This clonotype was recorded a few times. V and J are TRBV25-1 and TRBJ2-7; TRBD1 matches at 8 bases. Germline trimming cut 6 bases from V and 2 bases from J; bases unmatched to any gene: 6. CDR1 is MGHDK and CDR2 is SYGVNS in the germline V gene. The CDR3 spans 14 residues. In DNA, the CDR3 is TGTGCCAGCAGACAACAGGGGGGAACCTACGAGCAGTACTTC. It specifies CASRQQGGTYEQYF.

This clonotype was picked up many times. The V call is TRBV20-1, the J call TRBJ2-3; D gene unclear. CDR3 length: 13 amino acids. The V end was cut by 3 bases, the J end by 3 bases, with 10 bases between. Germline CDR1 reads DFQATT; CDR2 reads SNEGSKA (reference sequence). CDR3 region: CSASLPGTDTQYF. The CDR3 coding sequence is TGCAGTGCTAGTTTGCCAGGAACAGATACGCAGTATTTT.

This chain joins TRBV18 and TRBJ1-4, with a weak D call TRBD1 (5 bases). V dropped 4 bases and J dropped 0 bases, with 12 bases sitting between them. The germline V gene encodes CDR1 KGHSH and CDR2 LQKENI. The CDR3 length is 16 residues. The CDR3 spells CASSRSRTTTNEKLFF. The CDR3 DNA follows: TGTGCCAGCTCACGGAGTAGGACAACAACTAATGAAAAACTGTTTTTT.

This clonotype has more than one count but fewer than ten. The rearrangement joins TRBV5-1 to TRBJ2-7, with a weak D call TRBD2 (6 bases). This CDR3 spans 15 amino acids. Germline assignment: CDR1 SGHRS and CDR2 YFSETQ. V shed 4 bases and J shed 0 bases, with 14 bases lying between them. The CDR3, as DNA: TGCGCCAGCAGCCACGCTAGCGATTACTCCTACGAGCAGTACTTC. It encodes CASSHASDYSYEQYF.

The chain carries TRBV6-2 or TRBV6-3 and TRBJ1-1, with a weak D call TRBD1 (5 bases). Germline V gene data show CDR1 as MNHEY and CDR2 as SVGEGT. Trimming took off 7 bases at V and 7 bases at J, with 10 bases between the two ends. The CDR3 contains 11 residues. The chain's CDR3 is CASTDSFEAFF. The CDR3 region has the DNA TGTGCCAGCACCGACAGTTTTGAAGCTTTCTTT.

The gene calls are TRBV4-2 and TRBJ1-4; D gene uncertain. The CDR3 spans 12 residues. Per germline, CDR1 LGHNA and CDR2 YNFKEQ. V was clipped by 0 bases and J by 12 bases, with 8 bases between them. The CDR3 DNA is TGTGCCAGCAGCCAAGATCGCCGAGAACTGTTTTTT. Protein sequence: CASSQDRRELFF.

This clonotype was observed many times. This sequence joins TRBV29-1 and TRBJ2-1, with 11 nucleotides matching TRBD1. The CDR3 consists of 13 residues. V was clipped by 7 bases and J by 4 bases; unmatched bases: 3. The germline gives CDR1 SQVTM, CDR2 ANQGSEA. The CDR3 region is CSAGTGGYNEQFF. In DNA form, the CDR3 reads TGCAGCGCCGGGACAGGGGGATACAATGAGCAGTTCTTC.

This chain links TRBV2 with TRBJ2-1; 11 bases match TRBD2. Germline V lookup: CDR1 SNHLY, CDR2 FYNNEI. This CDR3 comprises 15 residues. V lost 7 bases and J lost 8; bases outside the gene matches: 10. CDR3 region: CASMGGGLAVDEQFF. Written as DNA, the CDR3 is TGTGCCAGCATGGGGGGGGGACTAGCGGTGGATGAGCAGTTCTTC.

This clonotype was found a few times. The CDR3 region is CASTPDSSDEQFF. The CDR3, as DNA: TGTGCCAGCACCCCCGACTCCAGCGATGAGCAGTTCTTC. The genes are TRBV2 and TRBJ2-1; D gene uncertain. Germline CDR1 is SNHLY and CDR2 is FYNNEI. The V end was cut by 7 bases, the J end by 8 bases, with 15 bases between. CDR3 size: 13 residues.

This clonotype was counted between two and nine times. V and J are TRBV30 and TRBJ2-1; 8 nucleotides match TRBD2. Germline CDR1 and CDR2: GTSNPN and SVGIG (reference sequence). The CDR3 extends over 16 amino acids. The V segment lost 1 base and the J segment 2 bases; nucleotides outside the gene matches: 7. CDR3 DNA sequence: TGTGCCTGGAGTGCCCTAAGCGGGAGCACCTACAATGAGCAGTTCTTC. The encoded protein is CAWSALSGSTYNEQFF.

Remarks on this clonotype: A read error may be the cause here, since a much bigger clone is one base away. This chain connects TRBV6-2 or TRBV6-3 to TRBJ1-4, with D perhaps TRBD1 (6 bases). Germline V gives CDR1 MNHEY, CDR2 SVGEGT. The CDR3 sequence is 15 residues long. DNA for the CDR3: TGTGCCAGCCGCACCTCGGGGGGCGGTGGTGAAGAACTGTTTTTT. Encoded protein: CASRTSGGGGEELFF.